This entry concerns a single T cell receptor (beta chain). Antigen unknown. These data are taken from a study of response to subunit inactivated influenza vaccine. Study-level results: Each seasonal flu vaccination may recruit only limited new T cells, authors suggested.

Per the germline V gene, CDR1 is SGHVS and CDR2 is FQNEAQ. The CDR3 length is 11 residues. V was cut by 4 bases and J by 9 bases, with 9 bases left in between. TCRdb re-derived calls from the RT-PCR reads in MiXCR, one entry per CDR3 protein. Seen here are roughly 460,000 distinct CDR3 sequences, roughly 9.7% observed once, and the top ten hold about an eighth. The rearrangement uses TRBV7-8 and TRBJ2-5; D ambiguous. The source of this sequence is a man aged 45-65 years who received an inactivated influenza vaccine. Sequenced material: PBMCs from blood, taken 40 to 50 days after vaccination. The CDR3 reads CASSSPSAQYF. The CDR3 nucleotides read TGTGCCAGCAGCTCCCCGTCGGCCCAGTACTTC.